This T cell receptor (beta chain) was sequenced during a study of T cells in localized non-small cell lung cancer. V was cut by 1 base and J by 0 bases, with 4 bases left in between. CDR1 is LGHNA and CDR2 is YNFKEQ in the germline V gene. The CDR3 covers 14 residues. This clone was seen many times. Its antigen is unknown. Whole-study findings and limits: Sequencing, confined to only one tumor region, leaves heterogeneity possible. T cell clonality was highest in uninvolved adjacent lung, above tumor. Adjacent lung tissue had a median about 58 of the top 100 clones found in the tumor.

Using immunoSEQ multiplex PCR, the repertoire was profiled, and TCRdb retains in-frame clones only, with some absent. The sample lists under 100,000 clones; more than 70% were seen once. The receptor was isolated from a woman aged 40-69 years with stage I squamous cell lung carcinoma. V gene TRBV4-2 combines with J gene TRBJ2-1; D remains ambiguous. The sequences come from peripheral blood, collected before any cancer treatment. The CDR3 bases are TGTGCCAGCAGCCAAGTAGGCTCCTACAATGAGCAGTTCTTC. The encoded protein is CASSQVGSYNEQFF.